This T cell receptor beta chain was recovered during a study of T cell responses to AZD1222 COVID-19 vaccine. TCRdb's table, derived via immunoSEQ multiplex PCR, lists solely in-frame clones and lacks some. This table holds fewer than 75,000 clones, 85% to 90% found once. Per germline, CDR1 LGHDT and CDR2 YNNKEL (reference sequence). The CDR3 spans 16 residues. Trimming stripped 0 bases from V and 9 bases from J, with 15 bases between. V and J are TRBV3-1 (or the pseudogene TRBV3-2) and TRBJ1-6; D is unresolved. The sample consisted of peripheral blood, taken on day 0 of AZD1222 vaccination. The sequence was collected from an adult in good health. The CDR3 nucleotides are TGTGCCAGCAGCCAAGATTCTCGGGTCTTCACTTCACCCCTCCACTTT. Its translation is CASSQDSRVFTSPLHF.